This T cell receptor (beta chain) was identified during a study of shared clonotypes between healthy human individuals. Data came from immunoSEQ multiplex PCR; TCRdb stores just in-frame clones and leaves some out. Of approximately 980,000 clones in the sample, approximately 76% were seen once. Germline V lookup: CDR1 SGHNT, CDR2 YYREEE (reference sequence). Between the trimmed V and J ends, which lost 1 base and 0 bases, there was a span of 4 bases. This CDR3 contains 13 residues. The clonotype was recovered from a young man in good health. This chain joins TRBV5-4 and TRBJ1-1, with D uncertain. Sequenced sample: memory CD4+ T cells sorted from blood. As for subset: CD45RA-negative fraction. The CDR3 DNA follows: TGTGCCAGCAGCTTGCAATTGAACACTGAAGCTTTCTTT. Translating gives CASSLQLNTEAFF.